This is a list of T cell receptor beta chains from one sample in a study of a mutant IDH1 vaccine in newly diagnosed glioma. Method: immunoSEQ multiplex PCR; TCRdb's copy keeps in-frame clones and lacks some. The repertoire holds around 31,000 clones, around 91% seen once, with under 25% in the top ten. These TCRs are of unknown antigen specificity. The sample here was PBMCs, taken from a glioma patient whose treatment included an IDH1 peptide vaccine. The origin of the receptors is a man younger than 35 with glioma. CDR3s include the opening cysteine and the closing phenylalanine or tryptophan. Each record gives: J gene, clone size, V gene, D gene, CDR3 protein, CDR3 DNA. D genes are given only for firm matches. The size entry is marked missing in some rows and otherwise reads once, few, many or a size class.

>TRBJ2-3|.|TRBV5-5|.
CASSLPSGSGADTQYF
TGTGCCAGCAGCTTGCCCTCAGGGTCGGGGGCAGATACGCAGTATTTT
>TRBJ1-5|.|TRBV7-9|.
CASSLASSNQPQHF
TGTGCCAGCAGCTTAGCGTCCAGCAATCAGCCCCAGCATTTT
>TRBJ2-3|.|TRBV25-1|TRBD2
CASSPHGLGTDTQYF
TGTGCCAGCAGCCCACATGGACTAGGGACAGATACGCAGTATTTT
>TRBJ1-2|.|TRBV6-6|.
CASSTSGDYGYTF
TGTGCCAGCAGTACCTCAGGGGACTATGGCTACACCTTC
>TRBJ1-4|.|TRBV6-4|.
CASSPPGMGEELFF
TGTGCCAGCAGTCCCCCCGGTATGGGGGAAGAACTGTTTTTT
>TRBJ2-5|.|TRBV30|.
CAWSGGVRGGTQYF
TGTGCCTGGAGCGGAGGGGTCCGCGGTGGGACCCAGTACTTC
>TRBJ2-7|once|TRBV10-2|.
CASSDYSRVSYEQYF
TGCGCCAGCAGTGATTACTCACGGGTCTCCTACGAGCAGTACTTC
>TRBJ2-1|.|TRBV5-6|.
CASSLAIEQFF
TGTGCCAGCAGCCTAGCGATTGAGCAGTTCTTC
>TRBJ1-2|.|TRBV11-2|.
CASSPLARGTTPNYGYTF
TGTGCCAGCAGCCCTCTGGCCAGGGGCACCACCCCTAACTATGGCTACACCTTC
>TRBJ2-3|.|TRBV7-6|TRBD2
CASSYSGSTDTQYF
TGTGCCAGCAGCTACAGCGGGAGCACCGATACGCAGTATTTT
>TRBJ2-3|.|TRBV5-4|.
CASSPSSRGTDTQYF
TGTGCCAGCAGCCCTTCTAGCAGGGGCACAGATACGCAGTATTTT
>TRBJ2-7|.|TRBV6-1|TRBD1
CASLARTGGSYEQYF
TGTGCCAGCCTTGCTCGGACAGGGGGGTCCTACGAGCAGTACTTC
>TRBJ2-3|.|TRBV13|TRBD2
CASSPPVTSGTDTQYF
TGTGCCAGCAGCCCCCCCGTGACTAGCGGCACAGATACGCAGTATTTT
>TRBJ2-3|once|TRBV27|.
CATLGARTDTQYF
TGTGCCACCCTTGGGGCCCGCACAGATACGCAGTATTTT
>TRBJ1-2|.|TRBV5-5|TRBD1
CASSLGDRGLGGYTF
TGTGCCAGCAGCTTGGGGGACAGGGGGCTAGGTGGCTACACCTTC